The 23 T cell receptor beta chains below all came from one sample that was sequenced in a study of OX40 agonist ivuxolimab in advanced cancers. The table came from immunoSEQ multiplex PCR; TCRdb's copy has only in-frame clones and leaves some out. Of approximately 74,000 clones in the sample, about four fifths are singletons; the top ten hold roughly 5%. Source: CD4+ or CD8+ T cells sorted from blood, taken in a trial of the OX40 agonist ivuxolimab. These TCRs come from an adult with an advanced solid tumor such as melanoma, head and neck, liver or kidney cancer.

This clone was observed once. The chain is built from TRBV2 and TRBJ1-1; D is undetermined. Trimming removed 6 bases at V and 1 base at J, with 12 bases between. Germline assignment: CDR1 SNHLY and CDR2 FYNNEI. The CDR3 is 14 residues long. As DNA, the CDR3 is TGTGCCAGCAGCGTAGAGGGAGGGAACACTGAAGCTTTCTTT. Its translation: CASSVEGGNTEAFF.

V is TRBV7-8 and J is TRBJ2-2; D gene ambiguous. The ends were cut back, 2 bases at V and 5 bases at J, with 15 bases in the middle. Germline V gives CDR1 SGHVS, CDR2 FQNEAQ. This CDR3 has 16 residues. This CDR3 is CASSLSGAGTTGELFF. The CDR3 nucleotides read TGTGCCAGCAGCTTATCTGGAGCCGGTACAACCGGGGAGCTGTTTTTT.

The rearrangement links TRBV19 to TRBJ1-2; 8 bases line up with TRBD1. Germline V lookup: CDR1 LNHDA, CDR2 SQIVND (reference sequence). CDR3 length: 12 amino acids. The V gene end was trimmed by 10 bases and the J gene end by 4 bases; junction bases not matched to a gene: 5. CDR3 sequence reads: CAIRTGTYGYTF. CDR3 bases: TGTGCCATTAGGACAGGGACCTATGGCTACACCTTC.

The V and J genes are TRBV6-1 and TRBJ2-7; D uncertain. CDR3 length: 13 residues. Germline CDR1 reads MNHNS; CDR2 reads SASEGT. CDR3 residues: CANSESFSYEQYV. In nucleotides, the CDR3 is TGTGCCAACAGTGAGAGCTTCTCCTACGAGCAGTACGTC.

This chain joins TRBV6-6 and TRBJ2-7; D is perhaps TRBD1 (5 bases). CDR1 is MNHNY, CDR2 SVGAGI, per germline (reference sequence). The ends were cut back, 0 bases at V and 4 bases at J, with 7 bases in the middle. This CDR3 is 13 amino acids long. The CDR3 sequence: CASSYSTAYEQYF. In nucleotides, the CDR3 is TGTGCCAGCAGTTACTCGACAGCTTACGAGCAGTACTTC.

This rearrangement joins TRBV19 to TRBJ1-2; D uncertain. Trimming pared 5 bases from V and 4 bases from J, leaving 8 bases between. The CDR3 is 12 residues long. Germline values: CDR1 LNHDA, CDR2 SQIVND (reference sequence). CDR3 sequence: CASSQTAYGYTF. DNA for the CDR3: TGTGCCAGTAGTCAGACGGCCTATGGCTACACCTTC.

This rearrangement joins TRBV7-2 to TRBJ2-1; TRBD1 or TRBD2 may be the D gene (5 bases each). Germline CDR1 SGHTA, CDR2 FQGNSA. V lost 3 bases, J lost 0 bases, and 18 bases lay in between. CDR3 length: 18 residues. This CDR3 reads CASSFFRGAESSYNEQFF. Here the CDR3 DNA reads TGTGCCAGCAGCTTTTTCAGAGGGGCCGAAAGCTCCTACAATGAGCAGTTCTTC.

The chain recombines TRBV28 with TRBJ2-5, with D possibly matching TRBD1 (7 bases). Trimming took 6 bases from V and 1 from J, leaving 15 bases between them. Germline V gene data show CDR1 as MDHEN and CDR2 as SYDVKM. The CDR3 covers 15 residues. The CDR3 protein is CASRRDRISQETQYF. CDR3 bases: TGTGCCAGCAGGCGGGACAGAATCTCCCAAGAGACCCAGTACTTC.

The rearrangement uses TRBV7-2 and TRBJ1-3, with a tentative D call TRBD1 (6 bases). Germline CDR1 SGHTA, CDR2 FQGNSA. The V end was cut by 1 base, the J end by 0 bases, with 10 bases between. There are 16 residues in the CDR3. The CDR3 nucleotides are TGTGCCAGCAGCTTAGGGGGGCCTTCCTCTGGAAACACCATATATTTT. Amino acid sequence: CASSLGGPSSGNTIYF.

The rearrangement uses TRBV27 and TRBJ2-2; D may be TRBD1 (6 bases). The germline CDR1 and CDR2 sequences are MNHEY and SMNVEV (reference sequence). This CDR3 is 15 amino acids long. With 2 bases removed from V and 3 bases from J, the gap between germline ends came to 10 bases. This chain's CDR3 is CASSLKGQYTGELFF. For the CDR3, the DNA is TGTGCCAGCAGTTTAAAAGGACAGTACACCGGGGAGCTGTTTTTT.

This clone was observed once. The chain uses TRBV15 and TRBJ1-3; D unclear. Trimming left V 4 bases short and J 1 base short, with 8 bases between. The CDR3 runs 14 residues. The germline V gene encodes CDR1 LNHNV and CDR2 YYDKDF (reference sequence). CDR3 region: CATSKGWSGNTIYF. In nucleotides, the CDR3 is TGTGCCACCAGCAAGGGTTGGTCTGGAAACACCATATATTTT.

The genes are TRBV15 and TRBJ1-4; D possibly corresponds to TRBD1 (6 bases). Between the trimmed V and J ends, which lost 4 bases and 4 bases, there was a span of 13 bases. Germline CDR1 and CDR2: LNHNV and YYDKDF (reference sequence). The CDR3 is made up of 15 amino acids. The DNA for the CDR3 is TGTGCCACCAGCACTTCAGGGGACCTTAATGAAAAACTGTTTTTT. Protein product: CATSTSGDLNEKLFF.

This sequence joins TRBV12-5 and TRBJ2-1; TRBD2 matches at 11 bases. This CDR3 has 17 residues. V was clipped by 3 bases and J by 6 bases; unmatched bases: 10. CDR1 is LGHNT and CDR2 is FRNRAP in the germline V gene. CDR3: CASGLRLAGRQGNEQFF. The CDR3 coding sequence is TGTGCTAGTGGTTTAAGACTAGCGGGACGGCAAGGCAATGAGCAGTTCTTC. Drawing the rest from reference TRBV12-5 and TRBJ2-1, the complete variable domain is DARVTQTPRHKVTEMGQEVTMRCQPILGHNTVFWYRQTMMQGLELLAYFRNRAPLDDSGMPKDRFSAEMPDATLATLKIQPSEPRDSAVYFCASGLRLAGRQGNEQFFGPGTRLTVL.

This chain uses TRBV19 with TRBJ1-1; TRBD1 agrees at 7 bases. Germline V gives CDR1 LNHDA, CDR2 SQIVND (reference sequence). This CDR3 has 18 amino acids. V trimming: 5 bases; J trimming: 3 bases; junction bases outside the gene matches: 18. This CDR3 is CASSFRQGVRSGDTEAFF. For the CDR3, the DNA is TGTGCCAGTAGTTTCAGACAGGGAGTTCGTTCGGGGGACACTGAAGCTTTCTTT.

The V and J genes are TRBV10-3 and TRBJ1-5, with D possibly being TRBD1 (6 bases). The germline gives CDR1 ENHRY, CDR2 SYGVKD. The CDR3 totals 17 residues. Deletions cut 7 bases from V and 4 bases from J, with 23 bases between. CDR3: CAIKGGGGALGNQPQHF. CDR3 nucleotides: TGTGCCATCAAGGGTGGAGGGGGGGCCTTAGGGAATCAGCCCCAGCATTTT.

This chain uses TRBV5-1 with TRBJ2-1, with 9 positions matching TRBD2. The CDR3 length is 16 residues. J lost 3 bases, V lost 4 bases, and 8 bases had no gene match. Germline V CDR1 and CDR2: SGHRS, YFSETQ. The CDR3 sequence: CASSGTTSGDYNEQFF. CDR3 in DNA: TGCGCCAGCAGCGGTACGACTAGCGGAGACTACAATGAGCAGTTCTTC.

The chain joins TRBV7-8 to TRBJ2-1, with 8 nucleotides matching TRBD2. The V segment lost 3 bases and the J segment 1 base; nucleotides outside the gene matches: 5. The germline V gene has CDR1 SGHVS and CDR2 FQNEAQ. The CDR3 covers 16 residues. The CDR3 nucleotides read TGTGCCAGCAGCTTCGGTAGCGGGGTTTCCTACAATGAGCAGTTCTTC. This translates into CASSFGSGVSYNEQFF.

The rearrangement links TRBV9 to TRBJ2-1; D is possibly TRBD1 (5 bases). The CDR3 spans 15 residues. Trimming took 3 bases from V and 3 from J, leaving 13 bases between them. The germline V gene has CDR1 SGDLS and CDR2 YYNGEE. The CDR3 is CASSAAAGNYNEQFF. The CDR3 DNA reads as TGTGCCAGCAGCGCGGCTGCAGGGAACTACAATGAGCAGTTCTTC.

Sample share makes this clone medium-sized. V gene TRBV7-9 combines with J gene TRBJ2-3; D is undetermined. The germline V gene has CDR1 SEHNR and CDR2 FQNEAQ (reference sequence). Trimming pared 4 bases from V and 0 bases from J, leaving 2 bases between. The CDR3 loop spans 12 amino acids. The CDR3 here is CASSYSTDTQYF. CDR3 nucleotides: TGTGCCAGCAGCTACAGCACAGATACGCAGTATTTT.

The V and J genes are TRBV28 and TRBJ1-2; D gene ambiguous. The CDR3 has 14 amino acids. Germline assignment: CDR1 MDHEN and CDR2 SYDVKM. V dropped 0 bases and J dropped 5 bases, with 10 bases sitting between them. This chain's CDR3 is CASSLWDARYGYTF. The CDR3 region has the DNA TGTGCCAGCAGTTTATGGGACGCCCGGTATGGCTACACCTTC.

The CDR3 DNA reads as TGTGCCAGCAGTTTTAAAGGACGGCGGACCCAGTACTTC. It encodes CASSFKGRRTQYF. This chain connects TRBV28 to TRBJ2-5; D remains ambiguous. The CDR3 totals 13 residues. Trimming took off 3 bases at V and 7 bases at J, with 12 bases between the two ends. In germline, CDR1 is MDHEN, CDR2 SYDVKM.

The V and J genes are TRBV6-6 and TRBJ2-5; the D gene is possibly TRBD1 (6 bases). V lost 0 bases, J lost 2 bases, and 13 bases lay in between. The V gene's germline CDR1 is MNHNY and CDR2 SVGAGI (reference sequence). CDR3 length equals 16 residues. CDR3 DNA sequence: TGTGCCAGCAGTTACTCGGCGGACAGAAGACAAGAGACCCAGTACTTC. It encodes CASSYSADRRQETQYF.

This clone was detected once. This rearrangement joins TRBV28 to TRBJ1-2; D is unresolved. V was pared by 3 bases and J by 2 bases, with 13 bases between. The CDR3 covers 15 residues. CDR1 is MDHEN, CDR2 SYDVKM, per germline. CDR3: CASSLGRRQNYGYTF. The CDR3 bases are TGTGCCAGCAGTTTGGGTCGGCGTCAGAACTATGGCTACACCTTC.